In its sample, the clone carrying this T cell receptor beta chain was seen a few times. V lost 4 bases, J lost 2 bases, and 14 bases lay in between. The CDR3 is 15 amino acids. These data are taken from a study of identical twins. TCRdb redid the calling of the 5' RACE reads with MiXCR, one entry per CDR3 protein. Among hundreds of thousands of distinct CDR3 sequences listed, around 8.1% were seen once. This sample also appeared in a second study, on yellow fever vaccine responses in identical twins.

The V and J genes are TRBV12-3 or TRBV12-4 and TRBJ2-5; D perhaps matches TRBD1 (6 bases). This TCR came from a woman aged 18-29 years in good health. Specimen: memory (CD45RO+) T cells sorted from blood. This CDR3 is CASSSRTARQETQYF. The CDR3 DNA reads as TGTGCCAGCAGTTCCCGGACAGCCCGACAAGAGACCCAGTACTTC.